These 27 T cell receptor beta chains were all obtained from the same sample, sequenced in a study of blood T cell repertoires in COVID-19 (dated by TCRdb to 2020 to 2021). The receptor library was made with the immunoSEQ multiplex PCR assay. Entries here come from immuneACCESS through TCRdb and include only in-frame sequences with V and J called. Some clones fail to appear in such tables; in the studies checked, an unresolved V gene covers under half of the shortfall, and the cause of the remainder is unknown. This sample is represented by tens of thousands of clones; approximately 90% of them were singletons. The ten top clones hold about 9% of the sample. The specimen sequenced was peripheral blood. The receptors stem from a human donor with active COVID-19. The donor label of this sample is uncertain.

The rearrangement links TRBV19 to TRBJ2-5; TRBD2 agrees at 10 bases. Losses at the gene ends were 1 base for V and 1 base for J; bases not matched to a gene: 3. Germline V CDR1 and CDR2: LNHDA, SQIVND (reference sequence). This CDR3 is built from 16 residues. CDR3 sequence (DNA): TGTGCCAGTAGTATAGTTAGCGGGGGGCCCCAAGAGACCCAGTACTTC. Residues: CASSIVSGGPQETQYF.

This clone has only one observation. CDR3 nucleotides: TGTGCCAGCAGTTCGACTAGCGGGGACCGCGAGCAGTACTTC. Amino acid sequence: CASSSTSGDREQYF. This chain connects TRBV27 to TRBJ2-7; TRBD2 matches at 11 bases. Unmatched junction bases numbered 5, after V lost 4 bases and J lost 6 bases. The length of the CDR3 is 14 residues. CDR1 and CDR2 from the germline V gene are MNHEY and SMNVEV (reference sequence).

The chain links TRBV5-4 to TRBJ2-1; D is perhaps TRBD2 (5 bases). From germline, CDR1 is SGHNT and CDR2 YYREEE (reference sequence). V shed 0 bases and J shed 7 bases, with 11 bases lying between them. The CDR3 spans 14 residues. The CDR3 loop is CASSLVGAPNEQFF. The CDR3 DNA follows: TGTGCCAGCAGCTTGGTGGGAGCGCCTAATGAGCAGTTCTTC.

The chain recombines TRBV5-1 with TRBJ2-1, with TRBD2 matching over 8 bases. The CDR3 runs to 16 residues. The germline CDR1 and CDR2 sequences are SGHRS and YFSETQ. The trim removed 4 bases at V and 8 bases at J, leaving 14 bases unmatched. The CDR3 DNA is TGCGCCAGCAGCGTAGGCCCAGCGGGAGTCAGGGATGAGCAGTTCTTC. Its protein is CASSVGPAGVRDEQFF.

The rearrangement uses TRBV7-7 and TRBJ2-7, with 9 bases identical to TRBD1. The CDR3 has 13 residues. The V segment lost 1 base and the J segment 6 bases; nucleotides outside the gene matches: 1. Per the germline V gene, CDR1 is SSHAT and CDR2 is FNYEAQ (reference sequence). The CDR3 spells CASSLETGGEQYF. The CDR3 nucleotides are TGTGCCAGCAGCTTAGAGACAGGGGGCGAGCAGTACTTC.

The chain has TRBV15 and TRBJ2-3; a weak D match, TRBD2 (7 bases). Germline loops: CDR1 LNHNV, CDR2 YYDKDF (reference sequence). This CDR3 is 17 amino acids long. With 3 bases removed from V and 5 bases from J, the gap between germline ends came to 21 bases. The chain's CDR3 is CATSSRPRGRFGDTQYF. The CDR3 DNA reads TGTGCCACCAGCAGTAGACCGCGGGGGCGATTTGGAGATACGCAGTATTTT. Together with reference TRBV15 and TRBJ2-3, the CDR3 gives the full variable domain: DAMVIQNPRYQVTQFGKPVTLSCSQTLNHNVMYWYQQKSSQAPKLLFHYYDKDFNNEADTPDNFQSRRPNTSFCFLDIRSPGLGDTAMYLCATSSRPRGRFGDTQYFGPGTRLTVL.

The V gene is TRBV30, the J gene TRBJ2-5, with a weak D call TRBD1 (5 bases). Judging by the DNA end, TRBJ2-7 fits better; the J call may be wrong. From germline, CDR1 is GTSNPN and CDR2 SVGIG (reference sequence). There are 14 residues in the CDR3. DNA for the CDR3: TGTGCCTGGAGTTTATCACAGGTTCCCTACGAGCAGTACTTC. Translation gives CAWSLSQVPYEQYF.

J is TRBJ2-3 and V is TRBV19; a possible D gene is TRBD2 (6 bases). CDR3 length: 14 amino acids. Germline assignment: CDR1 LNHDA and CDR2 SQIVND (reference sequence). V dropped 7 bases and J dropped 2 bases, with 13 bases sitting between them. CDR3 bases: TGTGCCAGTACTAAGTCGGGGGACACAGATACGCAGTATTTT. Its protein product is CASTKSGDTDTQYF.

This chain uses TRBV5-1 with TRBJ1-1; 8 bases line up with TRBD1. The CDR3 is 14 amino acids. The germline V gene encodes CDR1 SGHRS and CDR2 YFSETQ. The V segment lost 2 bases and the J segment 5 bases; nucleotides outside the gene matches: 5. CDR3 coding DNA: TGCGCCAGCAGCTTTGACAGGGGAAGAACTGAAGCTTTCTTT. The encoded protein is CASSFDRGRTEAFF. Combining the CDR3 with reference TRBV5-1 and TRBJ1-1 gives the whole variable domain KAGVTQTPRYLIKTRGQQVTLSCSPISGHRSVSWYQQTPGQGLQFLFEYFSETQRNKGNFPGRFSGRQFSNSRSEMNVSTLELGDSALYLCASSFDRGRTEAFFGQGTRLTVV.

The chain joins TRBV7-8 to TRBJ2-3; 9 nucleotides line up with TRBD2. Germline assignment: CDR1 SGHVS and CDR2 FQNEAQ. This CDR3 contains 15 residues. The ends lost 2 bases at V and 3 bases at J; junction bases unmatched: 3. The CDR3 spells CASSLKAGGTDTQYF. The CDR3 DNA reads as TGTGCCAGCAGCTTAAAGGCGGGGGGGACAGATACGCAGTATTTT.

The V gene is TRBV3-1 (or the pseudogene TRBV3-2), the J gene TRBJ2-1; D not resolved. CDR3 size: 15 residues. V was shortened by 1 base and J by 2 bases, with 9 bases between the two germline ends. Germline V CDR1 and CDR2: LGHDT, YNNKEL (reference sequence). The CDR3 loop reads CASSQAPLAYNEQFF. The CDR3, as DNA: TGTGCCAGCAGCCAAGCACCTCTAGCCTACAATGAGCAGTTCTTC.

The CDR3 bases are TGTGCCAGCAGTTTAAAAGGGGGCGAGTCTATGTACACTGAAGCTTTCTTT. Its translation is CASSLKGGESMYTEAFF. V and J are TRBV27 and TRBJ1-1, with 7 bases identical to TRBD1. Germline CDR1 is MNHEY and CDR2 is SMNVEV (reference sequence). After removal of 2 bases from V and 3 bases from J, the junction contained 12 bases not matched to a gene. The CDR3 length is 17 residues.

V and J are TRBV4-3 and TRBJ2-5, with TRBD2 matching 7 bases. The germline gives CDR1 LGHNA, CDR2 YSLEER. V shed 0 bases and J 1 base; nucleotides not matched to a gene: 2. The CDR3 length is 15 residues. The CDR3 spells CASSQDRGSQETQYF. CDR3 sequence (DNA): TGCGCCAGCAGCCAAGATCGCGGGAGCCAAGAGACCCAGTACTTC.

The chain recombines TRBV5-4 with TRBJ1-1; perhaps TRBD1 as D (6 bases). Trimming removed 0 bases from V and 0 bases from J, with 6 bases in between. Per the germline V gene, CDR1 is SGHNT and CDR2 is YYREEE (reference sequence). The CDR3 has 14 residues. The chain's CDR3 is CASSLGQVNTEAFF. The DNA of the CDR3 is TGTGCCAGCAGCTTGGGACAGGTGAACACTGAAGCTTTCTTT.

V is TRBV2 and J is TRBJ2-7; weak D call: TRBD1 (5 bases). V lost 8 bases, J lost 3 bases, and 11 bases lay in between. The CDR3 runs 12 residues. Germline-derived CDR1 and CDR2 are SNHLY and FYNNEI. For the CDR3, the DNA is TGTGCCAGCCGCCAGGGAAACTACGAGCAGTACTTC. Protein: CASRQGNYEQYF. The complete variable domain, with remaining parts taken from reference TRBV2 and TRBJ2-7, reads EPEVTQTPSHQVTQMGQEVILRCVPISNHLYFYWYRQILGQKVEFLVSFYNNEISEKSEIFDDQFSVERPDGSNFTLKIRSTKLEDSAMYFCASRQGNYEQYFGPGTRLTVT.

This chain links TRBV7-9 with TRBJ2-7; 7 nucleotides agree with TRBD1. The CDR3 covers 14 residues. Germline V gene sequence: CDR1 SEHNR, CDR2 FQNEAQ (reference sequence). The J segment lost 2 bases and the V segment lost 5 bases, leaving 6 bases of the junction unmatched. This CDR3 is CASSPRTGTYEQYF. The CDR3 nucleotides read TGTGCCAGCAGCCCCAGGACAGGCACCTACGAGCAGTACTTC. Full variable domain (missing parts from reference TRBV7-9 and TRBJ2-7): DTGVSQNPRHKITKRGQNVTFRCDPISEHNRLYWYRQTLGQGPEFLTYFQNEAQLEKSRLLSDRFSAERPKGSFSTLEIQRTEQGDSAMYLCASSPRTGTYEQYFGPGTRLTVT.

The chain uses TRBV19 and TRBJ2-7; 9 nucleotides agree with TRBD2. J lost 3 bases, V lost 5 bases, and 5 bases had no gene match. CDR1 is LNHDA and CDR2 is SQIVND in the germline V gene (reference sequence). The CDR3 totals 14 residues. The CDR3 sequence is CASSPGTSSYEQYF. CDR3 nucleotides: TGTGCCAGTAGTCCCGGGACTAGCAGCTACGAGCAGTACTTC.

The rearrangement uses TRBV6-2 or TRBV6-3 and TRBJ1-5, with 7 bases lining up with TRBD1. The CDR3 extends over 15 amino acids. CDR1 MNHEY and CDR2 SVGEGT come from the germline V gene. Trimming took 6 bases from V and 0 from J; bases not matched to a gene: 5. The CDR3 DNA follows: TGTGCCAGCAGCGATGACAGGGCTAGCAATCAGCCCCAGCATTTT. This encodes CASSDDRASNQPQHF.

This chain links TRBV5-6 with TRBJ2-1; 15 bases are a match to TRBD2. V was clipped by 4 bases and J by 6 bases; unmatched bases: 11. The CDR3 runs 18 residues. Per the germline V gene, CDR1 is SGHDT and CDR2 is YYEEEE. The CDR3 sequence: CASSPWRTSGRAANEQFF. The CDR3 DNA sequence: TGTGCCAGCAGCCCCTGGAGGACTAGCGGGAGGGCCGCCAATGAGCAGTTCTTC.

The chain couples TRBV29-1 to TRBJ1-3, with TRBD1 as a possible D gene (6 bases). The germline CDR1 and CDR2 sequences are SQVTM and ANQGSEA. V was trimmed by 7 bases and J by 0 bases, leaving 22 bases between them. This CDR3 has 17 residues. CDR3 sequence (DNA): TGCAGCGCAAGCGGGGGGCTTAGTGAGGGCTCTGGAAACACCATATATTTT. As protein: CSASGGLSEGSGNTIYF.

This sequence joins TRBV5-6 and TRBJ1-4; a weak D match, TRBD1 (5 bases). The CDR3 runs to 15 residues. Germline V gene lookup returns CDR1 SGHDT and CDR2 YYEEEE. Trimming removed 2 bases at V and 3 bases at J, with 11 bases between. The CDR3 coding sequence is TGTGCCAGCAGCTTAATGGGGGGTCCTAATGAAAAACTGTTTTTT. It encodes CASSLMGGPNEKLFF.

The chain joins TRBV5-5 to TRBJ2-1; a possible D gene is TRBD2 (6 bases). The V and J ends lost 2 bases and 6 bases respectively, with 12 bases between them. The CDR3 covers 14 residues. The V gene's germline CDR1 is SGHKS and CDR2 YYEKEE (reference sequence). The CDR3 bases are TGTGCCAGCAGCTTACCTAGCGCAAGCAATGAGCAGTTCTTC. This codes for CASSLPSASNEQFF.

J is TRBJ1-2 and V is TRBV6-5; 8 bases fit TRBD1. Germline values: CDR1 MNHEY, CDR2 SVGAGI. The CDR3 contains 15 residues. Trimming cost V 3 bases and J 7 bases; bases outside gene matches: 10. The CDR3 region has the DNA TGTGCCAGCAGTTATTCTTACAGGGGGACAGGTGGCTACACCTTC. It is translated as CASSYSYRGTGGYTF.

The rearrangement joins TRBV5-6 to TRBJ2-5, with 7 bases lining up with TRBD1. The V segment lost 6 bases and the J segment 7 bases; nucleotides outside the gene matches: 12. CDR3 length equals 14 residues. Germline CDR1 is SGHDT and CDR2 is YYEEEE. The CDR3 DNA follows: TGTGCCAGCACCACACAACAGGGGAAAGGGACCCAGTACTTC. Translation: CASTTQQGKGTQYF.

CDR3 region: CASSQSVGEAYEQYF. The CDR3, as DNA: TGCGCCAGCAGCCAGTCAGTGGGGGAGGCCTACGAGCAGTACTTC. The V call is TRBV4-3, the J call TRBJ2-7; D may be TRBD2 (6 bases). There are 15 residues in the CDR3. The V end was cut by 3 bases, the J end by 2 bases, with 14 bases between. Looked up from germline, CDR1 is LGHNA and CDR2 is YSLEER.

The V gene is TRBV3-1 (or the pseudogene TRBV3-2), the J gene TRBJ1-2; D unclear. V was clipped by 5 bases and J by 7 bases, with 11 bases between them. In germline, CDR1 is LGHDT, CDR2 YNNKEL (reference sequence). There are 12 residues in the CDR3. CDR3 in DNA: TGTGCCAGCAGCACCCGGTCGGGTGGCTACACCTTC. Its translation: CASSTRSGGYTF.

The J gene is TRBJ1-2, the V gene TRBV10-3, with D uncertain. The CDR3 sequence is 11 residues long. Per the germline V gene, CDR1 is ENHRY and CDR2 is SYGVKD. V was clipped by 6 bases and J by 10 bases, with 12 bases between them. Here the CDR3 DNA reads TGTGCCATCAGCTCGGGTCGGGACTACACCTTC. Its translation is CAISSGRDYTF.